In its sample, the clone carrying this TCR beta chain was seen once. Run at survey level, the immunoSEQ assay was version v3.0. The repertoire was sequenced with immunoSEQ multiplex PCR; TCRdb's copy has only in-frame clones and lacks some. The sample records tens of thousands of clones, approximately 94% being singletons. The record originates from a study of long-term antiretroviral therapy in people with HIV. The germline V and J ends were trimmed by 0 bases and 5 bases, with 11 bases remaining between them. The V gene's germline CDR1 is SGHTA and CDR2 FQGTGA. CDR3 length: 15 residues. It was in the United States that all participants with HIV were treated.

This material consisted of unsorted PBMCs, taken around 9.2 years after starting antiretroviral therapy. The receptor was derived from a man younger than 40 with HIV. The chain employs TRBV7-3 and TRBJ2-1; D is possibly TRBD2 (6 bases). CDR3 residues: CASSLTGAGNNEQFF. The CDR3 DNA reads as TGTGCCAGCAGCTTAACGGGTGCGGGGAACAATGAGCAGTTCTTC. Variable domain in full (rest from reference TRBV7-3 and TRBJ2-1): GAGVSQTPSNKVTEKGKYVELRCDPISGHTALYWYRQSLGQGPEFLIYFQGTGAADDSGLPNDRFFAVRPEGSVSTLKIQRTERGDSAVYLCASSLTGAGNNEQFFGPGTRLTVL.